This TCR beta chain emerged from a study of blood T cell repertoires in COVID-19. For the study at large: Samples representing acute and convalescent COVID-19 were sourced from the United States, Italy and Spain.

Original processing methods: From reference gene primer amplification, estimates of nucleated cell counts were derived. Using immunoSEQ multiplex PCR, the repertoire was profiled, and TCRdb retains in-frame clones only, with some absent. V, J and clone size are those of that table, while D and trimming were read from the DNA. The sample has more than 85,000 clones; roughly nine tenths are singletons. The CDR3 covers 14 residues. CDR1 and CDR2 from the germline V gene are LGHNA and YSLEER. Losses at the gene ends were 1 base for V and 5 bases for J; bases not matched to a gene: 4. The chain is built from TRBV4-3 and TRBJ1-2, with 7 bases identical to TRBD1. Sequences were obtained from peripheral blood. The TCR sequence derives from a human donor in a cohort sampled during active COVID-19. The CDR3 sequence: CASSQVTGTYGYTF. As DNA, the CDR3 is TGCGCCAGCAGCCAAGTGACAGGGACGTATGGCTACACCTTC.